The clone carrying this T cell receptor (beta chain) came up a few times. The data derive from a study of identical twins. V gave up 2 bases and J gave up 4 bases, with 8 bases separating them. Germline V CDR1 and CDR2: SGHAT, FQNNGV. This CDR3 has 13 amino acids. MiXCR was run by TCRdb on the 5' RACE reads, yielding one entry per CDR3 protein. The sample holds around 1.7 million distinct CDR3 sequences; 25% to 35% are singletons and the top ten take about 0.3%. The specimen was cord blood. The rearrangement links TRBV11-2 to TRBJ1-2; D is unresolved. The clonotype comes from a newborn girl in good health. The chain's CDR3 is CASSLITFYGYTF. The CDR3 DNA reads TGTGCCAGCAGCTTAATAACATTCTATGGCTACACCTTC.